A selection of T cell receptor beta chains follows, all from one sample in a study of blood T cells in healthy people across ages. TCRdb re-derived calls from the 5' RACE reads in MiXCR, one entry per CDR3 protein. Among 1,800,000 or so distinct CDR3 sequences, roughly two fifths were seen once, and the ten largest hold roughly 24%. Material for sequencing was blood. These receptors were taken from a human donor in good health. Each CDR3 is given with its conserved first and last residue. Fields, in order: V gene, D gene, clone size, J gene, CDR3 protein, CDR3 DNA. D genes are given only for firm matches. Size is stated for part of the rows, as once, few or many counts, or as a class when the clone is expanded.

TRBV7-8	TRBD1	NA	TRBJ1-5	CASSPWTGGTYSNQPQHF	TGTGCCAGCAGCCCCTGGACAGGGGGCACGTATAGCAATCAGCCCCAGCATTTT
TRBV4-3	NA	few	TRBJ2-1	CASSSYNGQFF	TGCGCCAGCAGTTCATACAATGGGCAGTTCTTC
TRBV20-1	NA	few	TRBJ2-1	CSASGGYGYNEQFF	TGCAGTGCTAGTGGGGGATATGGCTACAATGAGCAGTTCTTC
TRBV7-9	NA	NA	TRBJ1-5	CASTKRANQPQHF	TGTGCCAGCACGAAGAGGGCAAATCAGCCCCAGCATTTT
TRBV3-1	TRBD1	NA	TRBJ2-7	CASSQDDGQGNYEQYF	TGTGCCAGCAGCCAAGATGATGGACAGGGGAACTACGAGCAGTACTTC
TRBV7-9	NA	NA	TRBJ2-3	CASSTDRDSSTDTQYF	TGTGCCAGCAGCACCGACCGGGACTCGTCCACAGATACGCAGTATTTT
TRBV7-6	NA	NA	TRBJ1-2	CASSSPSGYGYTF	TGTGCCAGCAGCTCCCCCTCAGGTTATGGCTACACCTTC
TRBV7-3	NA	NA	TRBJ1-6	CASSPQGNSHSPLHF	TGTGCCAGCAGCCCCCAAGGGAACAGTCATTCACCCCTCCACTTT
TRBV29-1	NA	NA	TRBJ2-1	CSSLGAFREANEQFF	TGCAGCTCGTTGGGGGCCTTCCGAGAGGCCAATGAGCAGTTCTTC
TRBV12-3/TRBV12-4	NA	NA	TRBJ1-2	CASRSQGSFYGYTF	TGTGCCAGCAGATCCCAGGGGTCCTTCTATGGCTACACCTTC
TRBV3-1	NA	few	TRBJ2-3	CASSQTHTDTQYF	TGTGCCAGCAGCCAGACCCACACAGATACGCAGTATTTT
TRBV5-1	NA	few	TRBJ2-1	CASSPGTDNNEQFF	TGCGCCAGCAGCCCCGGGACTGACAACAATGAGCAGTTCTTC
TRBV29-1	NA	NA	TRBJ1-2	CSVWTRGNYGYTF	TGCAGCGTCTGGACAAGGGGCAACTATGGCTACACCTTC
TRBV10-3	TRBD2	NA	TRBJ2-7	CAIAGTTPYEQYF	TGTGCCATCGCCGGGACTACACCCTACGAGCAGTACTTC
TRBV4-1	NA	few	TRBJ2-7	CASSQERGTYEQYF	TGCGCCAGCAGCCAAGAGAGGGGGACTTACGAGCAGTACTTC
TRBV7-9	NA	few	TRBJ2-7	CASSSTTAPTYEQYF	TGTGCCAGCAGCTCCACGACAGCCCCCACCTACGAGCAGTACTTC
TRBV7-3	NA	NA	TRBJ2-1	CASSGWAGGPNEQFF	TGTGCCAGCAGCGGATGGGCAGGGGGGCCCAATGAGCAGTTCTTC
TRBV6-2/TRBV6-3	NA	few	TRBJ1-2	CASSWDGESGGYTF	TGTGCCAGCAGTTGGGACGGTGAGTCTGGCGGCTACACCTTC
TRBV6-2/TRBV6-3	NA	NA	TRBJ1-4	CASTVPGAEEKLFF	TGTGCCAGCACCGTACCAGGGGCCGAAGAAAAACTGTTTTTT
TRBV7-6	NA	few	TRBJ1-2	CASSLNLNYGYTF	TGTGCCAGCAGCTTAAATCTAAACTATGGCTACACCTTC
TRBV12-3/TRBV12-4	TRBD1	NA	TRBJ2-7	CASSKTGEDSYEQYF	TGTGCCAGCAGCAAGACAGGGGAAGACTCCTACGAGCAGTACTTC
TRBV24-1	NA	NA	TRBJ2-3	CASGQNTDTQYF	TGTGCCTCCGGACAGAACACAGATACGCAGTATTTT
TRBV11-2	NA	few	TRBJ2-6	CASSVDGSGANVLTF	TGTGCCAGCAGCGTAGATGGCTCTGGGGCCAACGTCCTGACTTTC
TRBV4-3	NA	NA	TRBJ1-2	CASSPTVRQAPNYGYTF	TGCGCCAGCAGCCCTACGGTGAGACAGGCTCCTAACTATGGCTACACCTTC